This T cell receptor (beta chain) derives from a study of cytomegalovirus exposure and HLA in healthy donors. The PCR ran on 60 Vbeta and 13 Jbeta primers. Profiled with immunoSEQ multiplex PCR; TCRdb holds only in-frame clones, not every one. The repertoire consists of 150,000 to 200,000 clones, with approximately 80% occurring once and the leading ten covering roughly 7.5%. Study-wide results and limits: In an earlier analysis, most TCR beta V segments were productive about 87% or about 30% of the time.

For this clone: The target antigen is unknown.

Sequences were obtained from PBMCs. The sequence derives from a woman in her thirties in good health and CMV-seropositive.

As DNA, the CDR3 is TGCGCCAGCAGCTTGGGTCAAGGGGGTGTCAATGAGCAGTTCTTC. Encoded protein: CASSLGQGGVNEQFF. This chain uses TRBV5-1 with TRBJ2-1; D might be TRBD1 (6 bases). V was pared by 0 bases and J by 6 bases, with 13 bases between. The CDR3 sequence is 15 residues long. Looked up from germline, CDR1 is SGHRS and CDR2 is YFSETQ.